The clone carrying this T cell receptor (beta chain) was detected only a few times. These data belong to a study of OX40 agonist ivuxolimab in advanced cancers. Study information: Patients were dosed with the agonistic anti-OX40 (CD134) antibody ivuxolimab. Those treated in dose escalation had hepatocellular carcinoma, melanoma, renal cell cancer or head and neck cancer. The eligibility criteria allowed prior anti-PD-1, anti-PD-L1 or anti-CTLA-4 therapy, and about 40% had some.

The germline CDR1 and CDR2 sequences are SQVTM and ANQGSEA. Trimming removed 4 bases at V and 0 bases at J, with 6 bases between. The CDR3 is made up of 12 amino acids. Measured with immunoSEQ multiplex PCR; TCRdb has only the in-frame clones, and not every one. The sample shows around 55,000 clones, 75% to 90% of them seen only once. Sequencing used CD4+ or CD8+ T cells sorted from blood, obtained in a trial of the OX40 agonist ivuxolimab. The origin of this receptor is an adult with an advanced solid tumor such as melanoma, head and neck, liver or kidney cancer. The chain has TRBV29-1 and TRBJ1-1; D is ambiguous. CDR3 coding DNA: TGCAGCGTTGGCCGGATGAACACTGAAGCTTTCTTT. Amino acid sequence: CSVGRMNTEAFF.